This TCR beta chain was documented in a study of response to subunit inactivated influenza vaccine. TCRdb used MiXCR to reprocess the RT-PCR reads, holding one entry per CDR3 protein. The sample yields about 780,000 distinct CDR3 sequences, approximately 18% seen once. Whole-study results and caveats: Few additional T cells are recruited per seasonal influenza vaccination, authors suggested.

Trimming pared 4 bases from V and 2 bases from J, leaving 9 bases between. The CDR3 contains 13 residues. Germline V lookup: CDR1 LNHDA, CDR2 SQIVND (reference sequence). On this clonotype: Its antigen remains unidentified.

The sequencing used PBMCs from blood, collected roughly 5 days after vaccination. This sequence joins TRBV19 and TRBJ2-7, with a tentative D call TRBD1 (5 bases). The sequence was obtained from a man in his forties or fifties who received an inactivated influenza vaccine. The CDR3 nucleotides read TGTGCCAGTAGTAAAGGGGTGCCCTACGAGCAGTACTTC. It codes for CASSKGVPYEQYF.